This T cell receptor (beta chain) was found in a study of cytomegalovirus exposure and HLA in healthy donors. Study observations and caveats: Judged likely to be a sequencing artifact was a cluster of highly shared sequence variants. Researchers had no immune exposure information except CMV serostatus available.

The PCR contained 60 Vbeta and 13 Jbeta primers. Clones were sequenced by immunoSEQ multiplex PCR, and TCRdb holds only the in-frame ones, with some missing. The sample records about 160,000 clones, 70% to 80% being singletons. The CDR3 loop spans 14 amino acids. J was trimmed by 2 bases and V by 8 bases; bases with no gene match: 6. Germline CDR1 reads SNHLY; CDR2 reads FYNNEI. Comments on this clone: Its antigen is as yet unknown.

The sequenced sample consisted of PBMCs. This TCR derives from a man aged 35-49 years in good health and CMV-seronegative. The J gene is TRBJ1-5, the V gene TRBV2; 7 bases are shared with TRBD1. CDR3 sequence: CASSWDSRNQPQHF. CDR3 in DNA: TGTGCCAGCTCCTGGGACAGCCGCAATCAGCCCCAGCATTTT.